This T cell receptor (beta chain) was found in a study of blood T cell repertoires in COVID-19. V dropped 3 bases and J dropped 7; count of bases not matched to a gene: 7. Germline-derived CDR1 and CDR2 are SGDLS and YYNGEE. This CDR3 spans 15 amino acids. Libraries were prepared by immunoSEQ multiplex PCR; TCRdb keeps only in-frame clonotypes and omits some of them. Among 200,000 to 250,000 clones, more than 70% were seen once, and the ten largest hold around 4.5%. The clonotype comes from a man younger than 45 with acute COVID-19. V is TRBV9 and J is TRBJ2-2, with TRBD1 identical over 9 bases. Material for sequencing was PBMCs or T cells enriched from blood (not recorded which). The CDR3 sequence is CASSAQGALNGELFF. CDR3 nucleotides: TGTGCCAGCAGCGCACAGGGGGCGTTGAACGGGGAGCTGTTTTTT. Variable domain in full (rest from reference TRBV9 and TRBJ2-2): DSGVTQTPKHLITATGQRVTLRCSPRSGDLSVYWYQQSLDQGLQFLIQYYNGEERAKGNILERFSAQQFPDLHSELNLSSLELGDSALYFCASSAQGALNGELFFGEGSRLTVL.